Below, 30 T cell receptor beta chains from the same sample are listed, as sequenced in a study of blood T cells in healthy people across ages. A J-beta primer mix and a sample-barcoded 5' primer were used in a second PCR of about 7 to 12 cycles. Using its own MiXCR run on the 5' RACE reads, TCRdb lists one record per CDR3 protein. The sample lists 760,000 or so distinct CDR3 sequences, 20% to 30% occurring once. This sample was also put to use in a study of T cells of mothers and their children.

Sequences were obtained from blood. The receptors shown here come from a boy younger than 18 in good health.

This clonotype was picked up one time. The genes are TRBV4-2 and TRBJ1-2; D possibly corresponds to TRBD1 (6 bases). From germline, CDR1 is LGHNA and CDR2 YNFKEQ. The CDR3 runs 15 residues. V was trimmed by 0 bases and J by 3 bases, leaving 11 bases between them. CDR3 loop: CASSQDPGADYGYTF. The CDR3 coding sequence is TGTGCCAGCAGCCAAGATCCGGGGGCCGACTATGGCTACACCTTC.

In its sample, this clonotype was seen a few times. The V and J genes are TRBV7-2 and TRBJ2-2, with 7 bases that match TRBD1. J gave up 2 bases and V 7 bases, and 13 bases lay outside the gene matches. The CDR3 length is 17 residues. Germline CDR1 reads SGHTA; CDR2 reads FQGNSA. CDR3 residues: CASTVTGTATNTGELFF. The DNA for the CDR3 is TGTGCCAGCACCGTGACCGGGACAGCCACTAACACCGGGGAGCTGTTTTTT. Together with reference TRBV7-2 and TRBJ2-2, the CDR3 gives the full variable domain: GAGVSQSPSNKVTEKGKDVELRCDPISGHTALYWYRQSLGQGLEFLIYFQGNSAPDKSGLPSDRFSAERTGGSVSTLTIQRTQQEDSAVYLCASTVTGTATNTGELFFGEGSRLTVL.

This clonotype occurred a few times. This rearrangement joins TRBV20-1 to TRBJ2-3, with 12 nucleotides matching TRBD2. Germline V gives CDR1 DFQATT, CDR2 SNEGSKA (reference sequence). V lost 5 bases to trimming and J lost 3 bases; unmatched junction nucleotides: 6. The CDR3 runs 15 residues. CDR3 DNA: TGCAGTGCTCCGAAGACTAGCGGGGGTACAGATACGCAGTATTTT. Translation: CSAPKTSGGTDTQYF.

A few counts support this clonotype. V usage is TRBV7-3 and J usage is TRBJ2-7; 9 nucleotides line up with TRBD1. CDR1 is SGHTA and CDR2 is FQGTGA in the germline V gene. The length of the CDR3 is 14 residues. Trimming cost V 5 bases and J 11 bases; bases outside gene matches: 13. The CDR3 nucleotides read TGTGCCAGCAGCCCGGACAGGGGTGCACATTACAAGTACTTC. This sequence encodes CASSPDRGAHYKYF.

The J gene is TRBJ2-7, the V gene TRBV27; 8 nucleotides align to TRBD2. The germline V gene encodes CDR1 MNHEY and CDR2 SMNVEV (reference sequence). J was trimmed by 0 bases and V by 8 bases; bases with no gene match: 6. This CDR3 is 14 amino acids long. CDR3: CASSLLAVSYEQYF. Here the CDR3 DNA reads TGTGCCAGCTCCTTACTAGCGGTCTCCTACGAGCAGTACTTC.

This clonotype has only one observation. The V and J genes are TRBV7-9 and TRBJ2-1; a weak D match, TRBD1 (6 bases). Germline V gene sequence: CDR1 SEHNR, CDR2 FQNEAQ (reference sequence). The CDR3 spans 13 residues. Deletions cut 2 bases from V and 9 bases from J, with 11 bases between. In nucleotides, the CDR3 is TGTGCCAGCAGCTTACCTGGGGGCGTTGAGCAGTTCTTC. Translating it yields CASSLPGGVEQFF.

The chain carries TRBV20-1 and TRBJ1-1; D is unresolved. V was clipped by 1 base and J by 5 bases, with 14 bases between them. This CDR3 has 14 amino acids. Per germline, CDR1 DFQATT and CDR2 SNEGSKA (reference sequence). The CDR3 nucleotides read TGCAGTGCTAGAGCTCCGATAGCGGGGACTGAAGCTTTCTTT. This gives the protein CSARAPIAGTEAFF.

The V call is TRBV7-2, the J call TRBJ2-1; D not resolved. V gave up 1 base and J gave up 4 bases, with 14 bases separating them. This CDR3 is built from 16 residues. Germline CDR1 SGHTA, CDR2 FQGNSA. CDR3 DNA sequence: TGTGCCAGCAGCTTAGAAGGTGTTAGAACGTACAATGAGCAGTTCTTC. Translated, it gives CASSLEGVRTYNEQFF.

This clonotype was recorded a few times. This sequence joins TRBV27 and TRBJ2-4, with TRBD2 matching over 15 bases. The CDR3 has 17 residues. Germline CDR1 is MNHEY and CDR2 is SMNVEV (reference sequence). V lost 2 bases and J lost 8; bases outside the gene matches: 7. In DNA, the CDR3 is TGTGCCAGCAGTTTACGGGGACTAGCGGGAGGCAGATACATTCAGTACTTC. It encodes CASSLRGLAGGRYIQYF.

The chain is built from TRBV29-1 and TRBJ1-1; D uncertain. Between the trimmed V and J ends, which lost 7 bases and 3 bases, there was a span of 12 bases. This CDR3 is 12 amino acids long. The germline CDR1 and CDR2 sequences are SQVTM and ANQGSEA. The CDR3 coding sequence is TGCAGCGCTTCCATCGGGGACACTGAAGCTTTCTTT. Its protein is CSASIGDTEAFF. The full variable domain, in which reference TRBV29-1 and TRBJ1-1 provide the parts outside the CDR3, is SAVISQKPSRDICQRGTSLTIQCQVDSQVTMMFWYRQQPGQSLTLIATANQGSEATYESGFVIDKFPISRPNLTFSTLTVSNMSPEDSSIYLCSASIGDTEAFFGQGTRLTVV.

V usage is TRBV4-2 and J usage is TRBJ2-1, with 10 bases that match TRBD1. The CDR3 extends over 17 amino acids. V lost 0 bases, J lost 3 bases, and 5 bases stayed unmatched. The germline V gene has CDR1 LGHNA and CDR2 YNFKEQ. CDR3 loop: CASSQDQGTGVYNEQFF. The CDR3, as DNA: TGTGCCAGCAGCCAAGATCAGGGGACAGGGGTCTACAATGAGCAGTTCTTC.

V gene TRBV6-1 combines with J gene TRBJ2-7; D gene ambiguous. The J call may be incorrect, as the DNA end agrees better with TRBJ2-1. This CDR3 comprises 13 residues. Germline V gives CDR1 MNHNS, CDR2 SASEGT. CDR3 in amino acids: CASSEVRYNEQFF. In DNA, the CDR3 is TGTGCCAGCAGTGAAGTACGGTATAATGAGCAGTTCTTC.

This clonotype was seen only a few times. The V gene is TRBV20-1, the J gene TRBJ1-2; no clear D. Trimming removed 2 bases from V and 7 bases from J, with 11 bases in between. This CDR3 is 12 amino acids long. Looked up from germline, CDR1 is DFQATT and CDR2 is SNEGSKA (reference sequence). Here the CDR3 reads CSARQATSGYTF. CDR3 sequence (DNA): TGCAGTGCTAGACAGGCTACATCTGGCTACACCTTC.

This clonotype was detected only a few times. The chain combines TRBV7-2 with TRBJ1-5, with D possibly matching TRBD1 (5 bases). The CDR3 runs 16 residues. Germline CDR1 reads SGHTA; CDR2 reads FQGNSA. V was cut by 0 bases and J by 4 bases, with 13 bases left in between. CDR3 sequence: CASSLAPLTGNQPQHF. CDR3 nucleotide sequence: TGTGCCAGCAGCTTAGCCCCCTTAACAGGAAATCAGCCCCAGCATTTT.

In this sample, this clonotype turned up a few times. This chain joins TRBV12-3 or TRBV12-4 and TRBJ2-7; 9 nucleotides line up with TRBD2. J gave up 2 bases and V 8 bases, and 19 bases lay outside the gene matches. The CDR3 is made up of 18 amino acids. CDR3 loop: CASASLAWREGLAYEQYF. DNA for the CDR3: TGTGCCAGCGCCTCACTGGCGTGGCGGGAGGGCCTGGCCTACGAGCAGTACTTC.

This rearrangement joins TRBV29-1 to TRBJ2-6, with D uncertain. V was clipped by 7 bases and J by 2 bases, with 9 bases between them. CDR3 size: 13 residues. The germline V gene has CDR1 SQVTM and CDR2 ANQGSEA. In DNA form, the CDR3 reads TGCAGCGCCACATTTACTGGGGCCAACGTCCTGACTTTC. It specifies CSATFTGANVLTF.

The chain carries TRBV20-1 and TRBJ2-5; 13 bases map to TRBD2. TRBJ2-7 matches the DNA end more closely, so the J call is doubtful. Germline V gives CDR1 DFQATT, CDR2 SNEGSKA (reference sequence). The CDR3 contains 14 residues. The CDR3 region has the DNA TGCAGTGCTACACTAGCGGGAGGGCCCAACGAGCAGTACTTC. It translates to CSATLAGGPNEQYF.

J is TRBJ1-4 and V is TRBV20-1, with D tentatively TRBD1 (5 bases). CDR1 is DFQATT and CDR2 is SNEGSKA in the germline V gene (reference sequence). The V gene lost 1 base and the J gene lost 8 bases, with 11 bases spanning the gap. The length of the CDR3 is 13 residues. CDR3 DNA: TGCAGTGCTAGAGGCACAGGCTTAGAAAAACTGTTTTTT. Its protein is CSARGTGLEKLFF.

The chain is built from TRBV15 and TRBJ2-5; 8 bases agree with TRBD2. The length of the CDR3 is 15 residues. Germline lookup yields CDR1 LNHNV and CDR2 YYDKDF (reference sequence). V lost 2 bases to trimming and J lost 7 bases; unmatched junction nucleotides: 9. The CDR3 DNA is TGTGCCACCAGCAGACCAACGGGACTAGTTGTGACCCAGTACTTC. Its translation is CATSRPTGLVVTQYF. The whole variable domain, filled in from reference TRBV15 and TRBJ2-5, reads DAMVIQNPRYQVTQFGKPVTLSCSQTLNHNVMYWYQQKSSQAPKLLFHYYDKDFNNEADTPDNFQSRRPNTSFCFLDIRSPGLGDTAMYLCATSRPTGLVVTQYFGPGTRLLVL.

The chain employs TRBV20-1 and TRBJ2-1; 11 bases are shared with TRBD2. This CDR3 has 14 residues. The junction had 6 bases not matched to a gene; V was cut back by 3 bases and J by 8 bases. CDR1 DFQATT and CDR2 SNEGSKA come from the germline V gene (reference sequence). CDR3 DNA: TGCAGTGCTAGGACTAGCGGGAAACTTGATGAGCAGTTCTTC. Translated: CSARTSGKLDEQFF.

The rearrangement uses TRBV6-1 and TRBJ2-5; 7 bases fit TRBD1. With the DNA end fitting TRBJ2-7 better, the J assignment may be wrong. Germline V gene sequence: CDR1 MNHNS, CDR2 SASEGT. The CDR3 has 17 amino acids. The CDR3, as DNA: TGTGCCAGCAGTGCTCCTCTAACAGGGGTGAATCCCTACGAGCAGTACTTC. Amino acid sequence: CASSAPLTGVNPYEQYF.

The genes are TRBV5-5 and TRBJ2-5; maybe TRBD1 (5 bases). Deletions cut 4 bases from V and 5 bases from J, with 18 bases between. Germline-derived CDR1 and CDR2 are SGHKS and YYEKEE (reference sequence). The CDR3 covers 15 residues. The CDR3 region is CASSQRPGNRETQYF. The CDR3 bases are TGTGCCAGCAGCCAAAGACCAGGGAACCGGGAGACCCAGTACTTC.

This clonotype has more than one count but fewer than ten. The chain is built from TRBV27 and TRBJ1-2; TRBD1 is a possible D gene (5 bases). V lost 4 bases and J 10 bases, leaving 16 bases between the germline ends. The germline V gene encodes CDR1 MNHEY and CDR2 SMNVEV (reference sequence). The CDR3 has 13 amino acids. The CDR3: CASSSNAGSAYTF. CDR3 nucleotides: TGTGCCAGCAGTTCGAACGCAGGGAGTGCCTACACCTTC.

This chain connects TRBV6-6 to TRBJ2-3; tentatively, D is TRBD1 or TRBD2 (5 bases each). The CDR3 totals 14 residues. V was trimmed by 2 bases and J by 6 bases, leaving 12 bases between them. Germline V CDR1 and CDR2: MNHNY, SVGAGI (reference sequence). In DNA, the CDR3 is TGTGCCAGCAGTTACCCGAGGGGCCCCGATACGCAGTATTTT. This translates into CASSYPRGPDTQYF.

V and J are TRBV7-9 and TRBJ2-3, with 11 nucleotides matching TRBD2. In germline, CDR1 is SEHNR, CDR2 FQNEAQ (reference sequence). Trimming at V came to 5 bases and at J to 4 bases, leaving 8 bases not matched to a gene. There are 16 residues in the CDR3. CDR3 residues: CASSTLLAGEADTQYF. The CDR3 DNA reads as TGTGCCAGCAGCACCTTACTAGCGGGAGAAGCAGATACGCAGTATTTT.

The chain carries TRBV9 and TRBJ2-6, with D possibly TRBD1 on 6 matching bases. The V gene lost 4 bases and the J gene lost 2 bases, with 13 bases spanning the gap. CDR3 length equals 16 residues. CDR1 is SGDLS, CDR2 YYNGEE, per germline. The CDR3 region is CASSPPTGPGANVLTF. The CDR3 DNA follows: TGTGCCAGCAGCCCCCCGACAGGACCTGGGGCCAACGTCCTGACTTTC.

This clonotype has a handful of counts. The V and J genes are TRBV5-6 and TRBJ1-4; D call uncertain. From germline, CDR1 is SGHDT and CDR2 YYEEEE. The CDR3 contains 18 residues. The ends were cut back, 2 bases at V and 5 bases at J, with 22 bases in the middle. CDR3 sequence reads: CASSLVGGTHDTNEKLFF. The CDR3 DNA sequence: TGTGCCAGCAGCTTAGTGGGAGGCACGCACGACACAAATGAAAAACTGTTTTTT.

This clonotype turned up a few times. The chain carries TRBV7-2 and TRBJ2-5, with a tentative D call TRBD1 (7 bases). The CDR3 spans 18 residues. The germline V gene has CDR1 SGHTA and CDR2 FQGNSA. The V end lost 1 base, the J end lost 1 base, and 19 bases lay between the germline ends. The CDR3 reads CASSLENIAGQLQETQYF. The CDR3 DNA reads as TGTGCCAGCAGCTTAGAAAATATCGCGGGACAGCTCCAAGAGACCCAGTACTTC.

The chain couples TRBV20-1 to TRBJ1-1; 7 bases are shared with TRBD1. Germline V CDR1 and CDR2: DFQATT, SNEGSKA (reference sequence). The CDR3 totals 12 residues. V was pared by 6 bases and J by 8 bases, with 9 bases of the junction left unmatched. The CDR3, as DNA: TGCAGTGCCACGACAGGGTTAGTAGAAGCTTTCTTT. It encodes CSATTGLVEAFF.

CDR3 sequence: CSAKTGDSYNEQFF. DNA of the CDR3: TGCAGTGCCAAAACAGGGGACTCCTACAATGAGCAGTTCTTC. V gene TRBV20-1 combines with J gene TRBJ2-1; 7 bases are shared with TRBD1. CDR3 length: 14 amino acids. V was clipped by 6 bases and J by 0 bases; unmatched bases: 5. CDR1 is DFQATT and CDR2 is SNEGSKA in the germline V gene (reference sequence).